Detailed here is one T cell receptor beta chain. Its antigen is not identified. The sample belongs to a study of cytomegalovirus exposure and HLA in healthy donors. Study-level findings and limits: The authors considered a cluster of highly shared sequence variants likely to be a sequencing artifact. The investigators catalogued some 150 TCR beta chains as cytomegalovirus-associated.

The PCR ran on 60 Vbeta and 13 Jbeta primers. The method was immunoSEQ multiplex PCR; TCRdb's version includes in-frame clones alone and lacks a portion of them. The sample includes 150,000 to 200,000 clones, less than 80% of them seen just once. V lost 2 bases and J 9 bases, leaving 5 bases between the germline ends. Germline values: CDR1 MGHDK, CDR2 SYGVNS. CDR3 length: 12 amino acids. Unrecorded immune exposures were likely, despite nominal health at sampling. This TCR was sampled from a woman in her 40s in good health and CMV-seronegative. The source material was PBMCs. The chain links TRBV25-1 to TRBJ1-6, with D perhaps TRBD1 (5 bases). The DNA of the CDR3 is TGTGCCAGCAGTGAAGGGGCTTCACCCCTCCACTTT. Translation: CASSEGASPLHF.